This T cell receptor beta chain was retrieved from a study of blood T cell repertoires in COVID-19 (dated by TCRdb to 2019 to 2021). Context from the whole study: Collaborator samples came from the United States, Italy and Spain and covered acute and convalescent phases of COVID-19. The prospective study material was composed of cDNA or gDNA derived from T cells, B-cell-depleted T cells, or PBMCs. Deeply sampled blood TCRbeta repertoires from subjects exposed to, actively infected with, or recovered from COVID-19 were included in the dataset. The repertoires were made available in a free public database intended to serve as a resource for research on the immune response to SARS-CoV-2. The samples were drawn from the first 160 participants of the ongoing ImmuneRACE study and from under 1,500 subjects provided by 6 global collaborators. Nearly every sample came with metadata listing a de-identified subject ID, COVID-19 status, age in years and sex. Where HLA class I and class II types were available, the types were taken from metadata supplied by the sample provider, not from assay-based typing. Paper-wide results and their limitations: How much clinical and demographic metadata was included differed by source and by participant, and the metadata was provided uncurated.

Participants in the prospective study were enrolled through a virtual design, were aged about 18 to 89 years, and lived in roughly 24 United States geographic areas. In the prospective study, participants were assigned to cohorts based on the clinical history participants reported in a screening survey and a study questionnaire. Each participant in the prospective study had whole blood, serum and a nasopharyngeal or oropharyngeal swab collected by mobile phlebotomists. Over a roughly two-month period, participants in the prospective study had the option of providing additional blood draws and questionnaires. Prospective study blood samples were shipped either frozen or at room temperature before DNA extraction. With respect to this clone: The specificity of this receptor is unknown. Base quality data are lacking; no much larger clone is found one base away.

From its cysteine to its phenylalanine, the CDR3 spans 16 amino acids. The DNA shown is the 48-base CDR3, in frame from base 1. Here V drops 2 bases and J drops 7 bases, and the junction holds 9 bases not matched to any gene. The germline V gene supplies CDR1 MDHEN and CDR2 SYDVKM. The immunoSEQ Assay, a bias-controlled multiplex PCR, was used to amplify TCRbeta CDR3 regions from genomic DNA. The authors' analysis ran thus. The number of nucleated cells in each sample was estimated from the amplification of reference gene primers within the assay. To quantify the absolute abundance of each unique TCRbeta CDR3 rearrangement, sequence reads were collapsed and filtered. Productive Simpson clonality was computed per sample as the square root of Simpson's diversity index over productive rearrangements. The immuneACCESS repertoire file appears here via TCRdb, limited to in-frame rearrangements. These files lack a portion of the clones; in checked studies, under half of the deficit traces to unresolved V genes, and the cause of the others is not known. V, J and clone size reflect that table, while D and trimming were determined from the DNA. This sample holds approximately 250,000 clones; 80% to 90% were observed only once. The ten most abundant clones make up 4.1% of the sample.

The sample consisted of PBMCs or T cells enriched from blood (not recorded which). This clonotype was obtained from a woman aged 30 to 39 with acute COVID-19. The rearrangement combines TRBV28 with TRBJ1-2; the junction holds 11 bases that match TRBD1. The DNA reads TGTGCCAGCAGTTTACCCGTCGGGACAGGGGGTCGTGGCTACACCTTC. It encodes CASSLPVGTGGRGYTF.